One and the same sample provided the 2 T cell receptor beta chains below, sequenced in a study of metastatic and nonmetastatic thyroid tumors. Patients underwent thyroid surgery, and none had received any treatment before it. Via MiXCR, TCRdb re-called the PCR reads. This repertoire shows around 25,000 clones, about 20% found once; its top ten account for around 4.6%. The sequenced sample was adjacent normal tissue. These receptors were obtained from a female donor with papillary thyroid cancer or a benign thyroid nodule (not recorded which). Some clones in this sample may be carry-over from other donors' samples.

This clone rates as medium-sized. The chain recombines TRBV6-1 with TRBJ1-2, with D possibly matching TRBD1 (5 bases). The CDR3 is 14 residues long. V was clipped by 5 bases and J by 5 bases, with 15 bases between them. Germline assignment: CDR1 MNHNS and CDR2 SASEGT. In DNA, the CDR3 is TGTGCCAGCAGTCCCAGGGAGGGTGGATATGGCTACACCTTC. Amino acid sequence: CASSPREGGYGYTF.

Turning to this clone: The missing conserved phenylalanine or tryptophan at the end of this CDR3 makes a read error likely. The DNA is omitted, as the CDR3 cannot be located on it reliably, and the CDR3 follows TCRdb's listing. The chain carries TRBV5-1 and TRBJ1-2; TRBD1, the table's D call, lacks a check against the DNA. Germline V CDR1 and CDR2: SGHRS, YFSETQ. Termini included, the CDR3 measures 14 amino acids. CDR3: CASSLTGGSYGYSC.